The entry that follows covers one TCR beta chain sequence. The record originates from a study of control samples from healthy donors and cancer patients. The method was immunoSEQ multiplex PCR; TCRdb's version includes in-frame clones alone and lacks a portion of them. This sample yields about 150,000 clones, of which about 86% are seen a single time; approximately 1.8% belongs to the top ten. CDR3 size: 13 residues. V was pared by 6 bases and J by 2 bases, with 9 bases between. Germline V gives CDR1 MNHEY, CDR2 SMNVEV (reference sequence). The sample comprised blood. This sequence originates from a man younger than 35 in good health. The chain carries TRBV27 and TRBJ2-3; no definite D call. The CDR3 DNA reads TGTGCCAGCAGCCAGTTCCCCACAGATACGCAGTATTTT. Protein product: CASSQFPTDTQYF.